The present TCR beta chain was sequenced within a study of a mutant IDH1 vaccine in newly diagnosed glioma. As for the study in general: Either 4-6 weeks after radiotherapy alone or alongside temozolomide, vaccination was begun. Averaging roughly 40 years of age, treated patients were roughly 60% male and approximately 40% female.

Only in-frame clones appear in the TCRdb table, and some are missing; sequencing was by immunoSEQ multiplex PCR. The table records 120,000 or so clones, about four fifths of them present only once. The CDR3 is made up of 15 amino acids. Germline-derived CDR1 and CDR2 are MNHNY and SVGAGI (reference sequence). Trimming removed 6 bases at V and 3 bases at J, with 17 bases between. Points on this clone: Its matching antigen is unknown.

Time point reported: week 11, during vaccination. With topical imiquimod, each dose of the vaccine consisted of 300 ug of mutant IDH1 20-mer peptide. Findings and caveats of the study: Pseudoprogression seemingly bore no relation to changes in top peripheral T cell clonotypes.

This specimen was PBMCs, taken from a glioma patient whose treatment included an IDH1 peptide vaccine. V gene TRBV6-6 combines with J gene TRBJ2-5; D is perhaps TRBD1 (6 bases). The source of this sequence is a man in his forties with glioma. CDR3 coding DNA: TGTGCCAGCAGCGACCATCAACAGGGAAAAGAGACCCAGTACTTC. Its translation is CASSDHQQGKETQYF.